The rows below give T cell receptor beta chains drawn from one sample of a study of blood T cell repertoires in COVID-19. Some clones are missing from TCRdb's copy, which holds only in-frame ones; the method was immunoSEQ multiplex PCR. The sample includes 220,000 or so clones, around 84% of them seen just once. The specimen was PBMCs or T cells enriched from blood (not recorded which). The receptors were sampled from a woman between 40 and 55 years old who had recovered from COVID-19. The CDR3 runs from the conserved cysteine through the conserved F or W. Fields, in order: D gene, V gene, clone size, J gene, CDR3 protein, CDR3 DNA. D genes are given only for firm matches. Part of the rows lack a size; the others show once, few, many or a class for expanded clones.

NA	TRBV2	NA	TRBJ1-1	CASRTQVTNTEAFF	TGTGCCAGCAGAACGCAGGTCACCAACACTGAAGCTTTCTTT
NA	TRBV18	NA	TRBJ2-3	CASSPRDGSDAQYF	TGTGCCAGCTCACCCCGGGATGGGTCAGATGCGCAGTATTTT
NA	TRBV5-4	NA	TRBJ1-2	CASRRQGGYYGYTF	TGTGCCAGCAGGCGTCAAGGGGGATACTATGGCTACACCTTC
NA	TRBV30	NA	TRBJ1-1	CAWSPQLDTEAFF	TGTGCCTGGAGTCCTCAGTTGGACACTGAAGCTTTCTTT
NA	TRBV5-1	once	TRBJ1-1	CASSFQENTEAFF	TGCGCCAGCAGCTTCCAGGAGAACACTGAAGCTTTCTTT
NA	TRBV5-6	NA	TRBJ2-2	CASSRGTGELFF	TGTGCCAGCAGCCGGGGTACCGGGGAGCTGTTTTTT
NA	TRBV7-9	NA	TRBJ2-1	CASSPPLAQMGNEQFF	TGTGCCAGCAGCCCCCCACTAGCTCAAATGGGGAATGAGCAGTTCTTC
TRBD2	TRBV10-2	NA	TRBJ2-5	CATSRGRGPIETQYF	TGCGCCACATCTCGCGGGAGGGGCCCAATCGAGACCCAGTACTTC
NA	TRBV24-1	NA	TRBJ1-5	CATSEGDQPQHF	TGTGCCACCAGTGAAGGGGATCAGCCCCAGCATTTT
TRBD1	TRBV18	NA	TRBJ2-7	CASSPRTGDDEQYF	TGTGCCAGCTCACCTCGGACAGGGGACGACGAGCAGTACTTC
TRBD2	TRBV10-3	NA	TRBJ2-2	CAISDSGLTGELFF	TGTGCCATCAGTGATAGCGGGCTCACCGGGGAGCTGTTTTTT
TRBD1	TRBV9	NA	TRBJ1-4	CASNLQGGSNEKLFF	TGTGCCAGCAACCTACAGGGGGGATCTAATGAAAAACTGTTTTTT
NA	TRBV28	NA	TRBJ2-3	CASSLGSTDTQYF	TGTGCCAGCAGTTTGGGCAGCACAGATACGCAGTATTTT
TRBD1	TRBV3-1/TRBV3-2	NA	TRBJ1-5	CASSHYRDSQPQHF	TGTGCCAGCAGCCACTACAGGGACAGTCAGCCCCAGCATTTT
NA	TRBV10-3	NA	TRBJ2-1	CAISESGGSYNEQFF	TGTGCCATCAGTGAGTCGGGGGGCTCCTACAATGAGCAGTTCTTC
NA	TRBV18	NA	TRBJ1-4	CASSYLMGAKNEKLFF	TGTGCCAGCTCATATCTTATGGGGGCGAAAAATGAAAAACTGTTTTTT
NA	TRBV12-5	NA	TRBJ1-2	CASGPHTSPGGYTF	TGTGCTAGTGGACCACACACCTCGCCGGGTGGCTACACCTTC
NA	TRBV7-8	NA	TRBJ2-1	CASSLAASLGNEQFF	TGTGCCAGCAGCTTAGCGGCTAGTTTGGGCAATGAGCAGTTCTTC
TRBD1	TRBV30	NA	TRBJ2-1	CAWTTGVNNEQFF	TGTGCCTGGACAACAGGGGTGAACAATGAGCAGTTCTTC